These 10 T cell receptor beta chains were sequenced from one sample in a study of blood T cell repertoires in COVID-19. Assay: immunoSEQ multiplex PCR; the TCRdb copy retains only in-frame clones and omits some. The repertoire consists of approximately 70,000 clones, with approximately 83% occurring once and the leading ten covering about 4.4%. The sequencing sample was made of peripheral blood. Receptors were obtained from a woman aged 60-75 years with acute or convalescent COVID-19.

The V call is TRBV6-5, the J call TRBJ1-2, with TRBD1 matching over 8 bases. J lost 7 bases, V lost 6 bases, and 10 bases had no gene match. This CDR3 is built from 14 residues. Germline CDR1 reads MNHEY; CDR2 reads SVGAGI. The CDR3, as DNA: TGTGCCAGCAGCAGAATGGACAGGGCTGGTGGCTACACCTTC. Translating gives CASSRMDRAGGYTF.

Details on this clone: The junction does not match germline at one end; this may be a read error. The rearrangement links TRBV5-4 to TRBJ2-7; D remains unclear. The CDR3 has 13 residues. Germline V gives CDR1 SGHNT, CDR2 YYREEE (reference sequence). The CDR3: CTSSFSSSYEQYF. The CDR3 DNA follows: TGTACCAGCAGCTTCTCCTCCTCCTACGAGCAGTACTTC.

This clone showed up just a few times. The chain links TRBV7-8 to TRBJ2-7, with 11 nucleotides matching TRBD2. CDR3 length equals 15 residues. After removal of 5 bases from V and 4 bases from J, the junction contained 7 bases not matched to a gene. Germline V gene lookup returns CDR1 SGHVS and CDR2 FQNEAQ. CDR3 coding DNA: TGTGCCAGCAGCCCATTGGGACTAGCGGCATACGAGCAGTACTTC. The encoded protein is CASSPLGLAAYEQYF.

J is TRBJ2-1 and V is TRBV4-2; 10 bases fit TRBD2. Germline V lookup: CDR1 LGHNA, CDR2 YNFKEQ. V was clipped by 2 bases and J by 7 bases; unmatched bases: 5. The CDR3 sequence is 15 residues long. The chain's CDR3 is CASSQPTSGSNEQFF. The CDR3 DNA follows: TGTGCCAGCAGCCAACCGACTAGCGGGTCAAATGAGCAGTTCTTC.

This clone was recorded once. This sequence joins TRBV5-1 and TRBJ1-2; TRBD1 matches at 7 bases. Trimming cost V 5 bases and J 8 bases; bases outside gene matches: 9. Germline V gene sequence: CDR1 SGHRS, CDR2 YFSETQ. The length of the CDR3 is 13 residues. The CDR3 reads CASRPQTGRGYTF. The CDR3 nucleotides read TGCGCCAGCAGGCCTCAGACAGGGAGAGGCTACACCTTC.

This rearrangement joins TRBV19 to TRBJ2-1; TRBD1 aligns across 9 bases. The germline gives CDR1 LNHDA, CDR2 SQIVND (reference sequence). Unmatched junction bases numbered 9, after V lost 1 base and J lost 11 bases. The CDR3 covers 15 residues. The CDR3 sequence: CASSIAGTGPLQQFF. CDR3 DNA: TGTGCCAGTAGTATAGCTGGGACAGGGCCTCTCCAGCAGTTCTTC.

V gene TRBV5-4 combines with J gene TRBJ2-2; TRBD2 is a possible D gene (5 bases). The V end was cut by 4 bases, the J end by 1 base, with 14 bases between. This CDR3 region has 16 residues. Germline lookup yields CDR1 SGHNT and CDR2 YYREEE (reference sequence). CDR3 sequence reads: CASSRGGGLNTGELFF. CDR3 bases: TGTGCCAGCAGCCGAGGAGGAGGCTTGAACACCGGGGAGCTGTTTTTT.

This chain links TRBV5-6 with TRBJ2-2, with 10 positions matching TRBD1. CDR1 is SGHDT, CDR2 YYEEEE, per germline. V gave up 0 bases and J gave up 4 bases; unmatched junction bases: 3. The length of the CDR3 is 16 residues. CDR3 loop: CASSLGDRGFTGELFF. The DNA for the CDR3 is TGTGCCAGCAGCTTGGGGGACAGGGGTTTCACCGGGGAGCTGTTTTTT.

This chain's CDR3 is CASSWTTGGETQYF. The DNA of the CDR3 is TGTGCCAGCAGCTGGACCACAGGGGGAGAGACCCAGTACTTC. V gene TRBV11-2 combines with J gene TRBJ2-5, with TRBD1 matching 8 bases. Germline loops: CDR1 SGHAT, CDR2 FQNNGV. This CDR3 has 14 amino acids. Trimming at V came to 4 bases and at J to 4 bases, leaving 5 bases not matched to a gene.

The V gene is TRBV6-5, the J gene TRBJ2-3, with TRBD2 matching over 10 bases. Germline V lookup: CDR1 MNHEY, CDR2 SVGAGI. This CDR3 region has 14 residues. V shed 7 bases, J shed 4 bases, and the junction held 5 bases outside the gene matches. The chain's CDR3 is CASTSGGGSDTQYF. The CDR3 nucleotides are TGTGCCAGCACCAGCGGGGGGGGATCAGATACGCAGTATTTT.